This T cell receptor (beta chain) was sequenced for a study of blood T cell repertoires in COVID-19. The wider study: Whether acute or convalescent, the COVID-19 samples came from the United States, Italy and Spain. Nucleic acid was either cDNA or gDNA, and it came from T cells, B-cell-depleted T cells, or PBMCs.

Produced via immunoSEQ multiplex PCR; TCRdb's table is partial and in-frame only. This table holds under 450,000 clones, 88% found once. Seattle researchers signed up patients amid active infection and tracked them longitudinally. The CDR3 has 12 residues. From germline, CDR1 is LNHDA and CDR2 SQIVND (reference sequence). V dropped 9 bases and J dropped 8 bases, with 16 bases sitting between them. The TCR comes from a woman aged 45-59 years with COVID-19, enrolled during active disease. The sample taken for sequencing was peripheral blood. The rearrangement links TRBV19 to TRBJ1-2; no reliable D call. CDR3 coding DNA: TGTGCCAGCTACCGTTTCCGAGAGGGCTACACCTTC. It specifies CASYRFREGYTF.